These 9 T cell receptor beta chains were all obtained from the same sample, sequenced in a study of identical twins. TCRdb used MiXCR to reprocess the 5' RACE reads, holding one entry per CDR3 protein. Of some 560,000 distinct CDR3 sequences in the sample, 9.6% were seen once. These data were likewise used in another study, on yellow fever vaccine responses in identical twins.

Sequencing input: PBMCs. These TCRs come from a woman under 30 in good health.

The chain has TRBV28 and TRBJ2-7; 9 nucleotides agree with TRBD1. V shed 6 bases and J 4 bases; nucleotides not matched to a gene: 7. In germline, CDR1 is MDHEN, CDR2 SYDVKM. The CDR3 covers 14 residues. CDR3 in DNA: TGTGCCAGCAGAACGACAGGGGGAGGGTACGAGCAGTACTTC. This gives the protein CASRTTGGGYEQYF.

The gene calls are TRBV9 and TRBJ1-5; D perhaps matches TRBD1 (5 bases). V lost 2 bases and J lost 4, with 10 bases in between. This CDR3 is 14 amino acids long. From germline, CDR1 is SGDLS and CDR2 YYNGEE. The CDR3 DNA sequence: TGTGCCAGCAGCGTCGGTCAGGGAAATCAGCCCCAGCATTTT. Translated: CASSVGQGNQPQHF.

This clonotype has just a few counts. The V and J genes are TRBV12-3 or TRBV12-4 and TRBJ1-2; possibly TRBD1 for D (5 bases). The length of the CDR3 is 15 residues. Trimming stripped 3 bases from V and 4 bases from J, with 15 bases between. CDR3 sequence: CASSFGAALIYGYTF. CDR3 bases: TGTGCCAGCAGTTTCGGGGCCGCCCTTATCTATGGCTACACCTTC.

V usage is TRBV4-3 and J usage is TRBJ2-7; 15 bases are a match to TRBD2. Germline assignment: CDR1 LGHNA and CDR2 YSLEER. V was pared by 0 bases and J by 3 bases, with 6 bases of the junction left unmatched. The CDR3 has 18 residues. The CDR3 DNA follows: TGCGCCAGCAGCCAAGAGAGGGGACTAGCGGGAGGATTCTACGAGCAGTACTTC. As protein: CASSQERGLAGGFYEQYF.

There are a few counts of this clonotype. The CDR3 loop is CASSYGRGSQPQHF. DNA of the CDR3: TGTGCCAGCAGTTACGGTAGGGGAAGTCAGCCCCAGCATTTT. The chain links TRBV6-5 to TRBJ1-5, with D perhaps matching TRBD1 (5 bases). The CDR3 has 14 amino acids. Per germline, CDR1 MNHEY and CDR2 SVGAGI. Trimming removed 2 bases from V and 6 bases from J, with 11 bases in between.

This clonotype has at least ten counts. The chain links TRBV5-5 to TRBJ2-4; 9 positions match TRBD1. Germline trimming cut 1 base from V and 8 bases from J; bases unmatched to any gene: 4. Germline V CDR1 and CDR2: SGHKS, YYEKEE (reference sequence). The CDR3 extends over 14 amino acids. CDR3 sequence: CASSLPGQGYIQYF. In DNA form, the CDR3 reads TGTGCCAGCAGCTTGCCGGGACAGGGCTACATTCAGTACTTC. The full variable domain, rest sourced from reference TRBV5-5 and TRBJ2-4, is DAGVTQSPTHLIKTRGQQVTLRCSPISGHKSVSWYQQVLGQGPQFIFQYYEKEERGRGNFPDRFSARQFPNYSSELNVNALLLGDSALYLCASSLPGQGYIQYFGAGTRLSVL.

This clonotype came up a few times. The V call is TRBV10-2, the J call TRBJ2-7; 7 bases agree with TRBD2. V lost 7 bases, J lost 2 bases, and 8 bases stayed unmatched. This CDR3 has 14 amino acids. The V gene's germline CDR1 is WSHSY and CDR2 SAAADI. The CDR3 DNA follows: TGCGCCAGCAAAACAAGCGGGGCCACCTACGAGCAGTACTTC. Translating it yields CASKTSGATYEQYF.

This clonotype was seen more than once but under ten times. The chain links TRBV12-3 or TRBV12-4 to TRBJ2-7; D possibly corresponds to TRBD2 (5 bases). Trimming removed 6 bases from V and 4 bases from J, with 19 bases in between. The CDR3 spans 15 residues. The CDR3 spells CASSPSPEVAYEQYF. Written as DNA, the CDR3 is TGTGCCAGCAGCCCCTCCCCGGAGGTTGCTTACGAGCAGTACTTC.

The sample holds many counts of this clonotype. The junction differs from germline at one of its ends, possibly a read error. This chain uses TRBV7-8 with TRBJ2-3; D call uncertain. The CDR3 consists of 13 residues. The germline V gene encodes CDR1 SGHVS and CDR2 FQNEAQ. CDR3 amino acids: CASSLGGPVAQYF. The CDR3 DNA is TGTGCCAGCAGTTTAGGTGGTCCAGTTGCGCAGTATTTT.